This record looks at one T cell receptor beta chain sequence and its context. As yet, its antigen is unknown. This record belongs to a study of shared clonotypes between healthy human individuals. Study-level results: Represented diversity, genetic and exposure-history alike, was limited by few donors. Richness estimates generally favored naive over memory subsets.

Recent vaccinations or acute infections were absent in the healthy HIV-negative adult donors. It was into CD45RA+ naive and CD45RA-negative memory subsets that the CD4+ cells were split. Libraries were prepared by immunoSEQ multiplex PCR; TCRdb keeps only in-frame clonotypes and omits some of them. The repertoire holds about 2 million clones, with 95% as singletons. V lost 0 bases to trimming and J lost 5 bases, with 18 bases between them. The CDR3 is made up of 17 amino acids. Per germline, CDR1 SGDLS and CDR2 YYNGEE. This TCR was recovered from a man in his late teens or twenties in good health. The specimen was naive CD4+ T cells sorted from blood. Subset noted: CD45RA+ positively selected. V gene TRBV9 combines with J gene TRBJ2-1; D is perhaps TRBD1 (5 bases). Written as DNA, the CDR3 is TGTGCCAGCAGCGTAGGAGTGGGGTGGCAGGGCAACAATGAGCAGTTCTTC. Protein: CASSVGVGWQGNNEQFF.